Included here is one TCR beta chain sequence, with context. Antigen unknown. Some clones are missing from TCRdb's copy, which holds only in-frame ones; the method was immunoSEQ multiplex PCR. The profile shows more than 100,000 clones, 90% to 95% of them singletons. This sample is drawn from a study of OX40 agonist ivuxolimab in advanced cancers. Study-level information: Patients were roughly 83% male with ages roughly 20 to 90, mean about 65. Two cutaneous melanoma patients and one hepatocellular carcinoma patient, three in all, had partial responses.

Findings of the study overall: Among the lowest peripheral clonal expansion occurred in 0.1-3.0 mg/kg partial responders.

Cycle 7 day 1, cycle 4 day 1, and baseline were the timepoints at which blood was sampled. CDR3 length equals 15 residues. The germline V gene has CDR1 SGHNT and CDR2 YYREEE (reference sequence). Trimming shortened V by 0 bases and J by 0 bases, and 9 bases separated the two germline ends. The chain couples TRBV5-4 to TRBJ2-5; a weak D match, TRBD2 (5 bases). This material consisted of CD4+ or CD8+ T cells sorted from blood, taken in a trial of the OX40 agonist ivuxolimab. The receptor was derived from an adult with an advanced solid tumor such as melanoma, head and neck, liver or kidney cancer. CDR3: CASSLGSGYQETQYF. As DNA, the CDR3 is TGTGCCAGCAGCTTGGGAAGCGGTTACCAAGAGACCCAGTACTTC.